The present T cell receptor beta chain was sequenced within a study of T cell responses to AZD1222 COVID-19 vaccine. Findings of the study overall: Spike as a whole was targeted by vaccine-associated CD4 TCRs, dominant at 160-218 and 743-854. Clonal diversity was possibly underestimated; the donors were predominantly white British and more often female. Of spike-specific TCRs, nearly half reportedly target regions left unmutated in variants. Samples come after the peak T cell response, not at day 14.

The method was immunoSEQ multiplex PCR; TCRdb's version includes in-frame clones alone and lacks a portion of them. The sample yields about 190,000 clones, over 80% seen once. Worth noting for this clone: Its antigen is as yet unknown. The identical CDR3 is also encoded by other nucleotide sequences in the sample.

The CDR3 covers 10 residues. Germline lookup yields CDR1 DFQATT and CDR2 SNEGSKA (reference sequence). With 0 bases removed from V and 7 bases from J, the gap between germline ends came to 4 bases. The sequence came from an adult in good health. This chain joins TRBV20-1 and TRBJ2-7; D is unclear. The sequencing used peripheral blood, collected on day 0 of MenACWY control vaccination. CDR3 sequence: CSARDREQYF. Written as DNA, the CDR3 is TGCAGTGCTAGAGATAGAGAGCAGTACTTC.